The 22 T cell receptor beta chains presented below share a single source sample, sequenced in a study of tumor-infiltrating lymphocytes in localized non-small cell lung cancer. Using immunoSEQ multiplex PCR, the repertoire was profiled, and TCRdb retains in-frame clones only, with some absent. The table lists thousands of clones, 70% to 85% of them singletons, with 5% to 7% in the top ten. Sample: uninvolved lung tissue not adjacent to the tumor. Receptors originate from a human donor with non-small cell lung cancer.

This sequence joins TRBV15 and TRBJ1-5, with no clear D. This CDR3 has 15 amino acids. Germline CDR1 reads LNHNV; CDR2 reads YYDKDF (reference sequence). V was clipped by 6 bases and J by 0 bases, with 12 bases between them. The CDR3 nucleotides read TGTGCCACCAGTCTAAGGACGGATAGCAATCAGCCCCAGCATTTT. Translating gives CATSLRTDSNQPQHF.

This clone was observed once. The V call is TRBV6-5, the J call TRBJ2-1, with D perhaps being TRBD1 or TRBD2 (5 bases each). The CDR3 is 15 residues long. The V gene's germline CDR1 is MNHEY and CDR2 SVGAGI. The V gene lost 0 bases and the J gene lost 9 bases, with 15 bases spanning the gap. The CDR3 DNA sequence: TGTGCCAGCAGTTACTCAGCGCTGGGGGTTGCTGAGCAGTTCTTC. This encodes CASSYSALGVAEQFF.

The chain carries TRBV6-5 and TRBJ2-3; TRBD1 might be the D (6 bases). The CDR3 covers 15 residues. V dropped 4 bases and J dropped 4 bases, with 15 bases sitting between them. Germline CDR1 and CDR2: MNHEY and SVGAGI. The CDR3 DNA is TGTGCCAGCAGTTTCACAGGGTCATACCCAGATACGCAGTATTTT. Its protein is CASSFTGSYPDTQYF.

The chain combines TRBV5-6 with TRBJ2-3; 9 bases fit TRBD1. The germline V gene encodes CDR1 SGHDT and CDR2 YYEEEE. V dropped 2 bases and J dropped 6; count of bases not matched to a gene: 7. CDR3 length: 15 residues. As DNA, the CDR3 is TGTGCCAGCAGCTTACCCGGGACAGGGCTCGATACGCAGTATTTT. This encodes CASSLPGTGLDTQYF.

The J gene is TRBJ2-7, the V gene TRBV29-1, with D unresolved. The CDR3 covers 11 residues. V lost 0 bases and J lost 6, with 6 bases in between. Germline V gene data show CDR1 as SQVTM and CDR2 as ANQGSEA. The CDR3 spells CSVEDYPEQYF. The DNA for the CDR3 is TGCAGCGTTGAAGATTACCCCGAGCAGTACTTC.

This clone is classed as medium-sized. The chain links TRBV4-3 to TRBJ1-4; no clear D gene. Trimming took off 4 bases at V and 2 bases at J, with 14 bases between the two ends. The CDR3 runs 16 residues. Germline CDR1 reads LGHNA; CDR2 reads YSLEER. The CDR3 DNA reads TGCGCCAGCAGCCCGCAGAGAGCCAGCACTAATGAAAAACTGTTTTTT. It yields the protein CASSPQRASTNEKLFF.

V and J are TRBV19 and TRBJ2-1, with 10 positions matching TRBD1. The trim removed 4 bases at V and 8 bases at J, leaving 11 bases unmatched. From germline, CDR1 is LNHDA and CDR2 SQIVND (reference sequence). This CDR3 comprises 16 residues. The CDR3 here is CASSRRAGTGADEQFF. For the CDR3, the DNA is TGTGCCAGTAGTAGGAGAGCCGGGACAGGGGCCGATGAGCAGTTCTTC.

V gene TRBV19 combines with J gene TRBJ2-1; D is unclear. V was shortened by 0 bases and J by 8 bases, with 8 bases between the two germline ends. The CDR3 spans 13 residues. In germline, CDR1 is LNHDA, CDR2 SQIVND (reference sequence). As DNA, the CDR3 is TGTGCCAGTAGTATAGACCGTATCCATGAGCAGTTCTTC. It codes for CASSIDRIHEQFF.

In DNA form, the CDR3 reads TGCGCCAGCAGCCCAACCGGGACAGGGGCAAGCGAGCAGTACTTC. Translating gives CASSPTGTGASEQYF. The gene calls are TRBV5-1 and TRBJ2-7; 10 nucleotides align to TRBD1. V was pared by 4 bases and J by 6 bases, with 10 bases of the junction left unmatched. Germline V gives CDR1 SGHRS, CDR2 YFSETQ. The length of the CDR3 is 15 residues.

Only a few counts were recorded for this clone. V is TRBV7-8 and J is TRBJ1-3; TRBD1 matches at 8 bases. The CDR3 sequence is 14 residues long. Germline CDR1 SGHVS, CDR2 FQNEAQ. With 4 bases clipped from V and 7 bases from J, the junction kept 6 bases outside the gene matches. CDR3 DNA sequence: TGTGCCAGCAGCTCCCGACAGGGGTGGAACACCATATATTTT. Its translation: CASSSRQGWNTIYF.

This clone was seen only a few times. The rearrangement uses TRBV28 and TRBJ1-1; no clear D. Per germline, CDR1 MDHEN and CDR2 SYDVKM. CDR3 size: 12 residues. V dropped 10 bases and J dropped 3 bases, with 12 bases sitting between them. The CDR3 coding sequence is TGTGCCACAGGAAACGATGACACTGAAGCTTTCTTT. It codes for CATGNDDTEAFF. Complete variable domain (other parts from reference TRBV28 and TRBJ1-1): DVKVTQSSRYLVKRTGEKVFLECVQDMDHENMFWYRQDPGLGLRLIYFSYDVKMKEKGDIPEGYSVSREKKERFSLILESASTNQTSMYLCATGNDDTEAFFGQGTRLTVV.

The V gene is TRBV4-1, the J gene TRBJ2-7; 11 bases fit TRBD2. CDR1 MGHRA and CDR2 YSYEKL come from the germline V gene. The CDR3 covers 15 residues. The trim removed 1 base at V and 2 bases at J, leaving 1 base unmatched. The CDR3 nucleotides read TGCGCCAGCAGCCAAGTAGCGGGAGGGCCCTACGAGCAGTACTTC. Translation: CASSQVAGGPYEQYF.

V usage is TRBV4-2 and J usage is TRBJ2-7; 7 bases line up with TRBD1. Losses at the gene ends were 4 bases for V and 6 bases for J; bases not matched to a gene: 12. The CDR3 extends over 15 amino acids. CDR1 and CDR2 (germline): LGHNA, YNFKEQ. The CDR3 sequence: CASSLPTDRTVEQYF. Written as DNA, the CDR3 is TGTGCCAGCAGCCTACCGACGGACAGGACTGTCGAGCAGTACTTC.

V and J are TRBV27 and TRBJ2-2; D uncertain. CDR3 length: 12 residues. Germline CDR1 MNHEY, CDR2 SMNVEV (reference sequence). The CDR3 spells CACGRSTGELFF. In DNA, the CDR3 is TGTGCATGCGGCAGATCCACCGGGGAGCTGTTTTTT.

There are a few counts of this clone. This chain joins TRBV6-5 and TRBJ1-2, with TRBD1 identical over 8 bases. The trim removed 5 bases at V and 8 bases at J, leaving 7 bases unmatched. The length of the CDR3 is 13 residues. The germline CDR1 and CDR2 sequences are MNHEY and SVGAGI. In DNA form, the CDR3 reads TGTGCCAGCAGTGAGAGACAGGGGCGAGGCTACACCTTC. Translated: CASSERQGRGYTF.

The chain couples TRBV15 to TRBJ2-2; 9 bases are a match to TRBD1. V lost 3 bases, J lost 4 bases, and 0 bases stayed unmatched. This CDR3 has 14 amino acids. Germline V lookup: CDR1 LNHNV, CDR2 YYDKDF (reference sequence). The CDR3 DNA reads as TGTGCCACCAGCAGGACAGGGGGCACCGGGGAGCTGTTTTTT. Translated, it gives CATSRTGGTGELFF.

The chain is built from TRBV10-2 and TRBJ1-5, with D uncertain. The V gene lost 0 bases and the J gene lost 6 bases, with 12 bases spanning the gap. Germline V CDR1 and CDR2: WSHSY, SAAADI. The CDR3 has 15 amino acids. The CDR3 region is CASSESSSVSQPQHF. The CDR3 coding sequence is TGCGCCAGCAGTGAGTCGAGTTCCGTGAGTCAGCCCCAGCATTTT.

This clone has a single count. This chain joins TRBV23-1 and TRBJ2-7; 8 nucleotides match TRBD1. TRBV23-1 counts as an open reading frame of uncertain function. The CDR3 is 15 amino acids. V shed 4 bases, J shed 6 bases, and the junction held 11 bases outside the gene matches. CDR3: CASSRLGQAPSEQYF. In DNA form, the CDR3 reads TGCGCCAGCAGTCGTTTGGGACAGGCCCCTTCCGAGCAGTACTTC.

The CDR3: CASSQVQPLGGSAQYF. The CDR3, as DNA: TGCGCCAGCAGCCAAGTTCAGCCCCTTGGCGGCTCGGCCCAGTACTTC. The chain recombines TRBV4-1 with TRBJ2-5, with D hard to call. The germline V and J ends were trimmed by 1 base and 9 bases, with 21 bases remaining between them. The germline V gene encodes CDR1 MGHRA and CDR2 YSYEKL. This CDR3 is built from 16 residues.

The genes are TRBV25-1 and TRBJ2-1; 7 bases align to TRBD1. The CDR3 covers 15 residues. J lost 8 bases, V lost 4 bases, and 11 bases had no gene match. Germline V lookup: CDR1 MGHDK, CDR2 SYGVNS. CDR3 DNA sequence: TGTGCCAGCAGTGGGTGGGACAGTACTAACGATGAGCAGTTCTTC. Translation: CASSGWDSTNDEQFF.

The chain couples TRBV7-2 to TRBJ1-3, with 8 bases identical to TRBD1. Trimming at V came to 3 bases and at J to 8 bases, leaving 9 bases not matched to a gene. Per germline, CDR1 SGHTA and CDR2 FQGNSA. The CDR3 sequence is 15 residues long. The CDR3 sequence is CASSLDQGASYTIYF. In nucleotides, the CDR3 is TGTGCCAGCAGCTTGGATCAGGGGGCTTCGTACACCATATATTTT.

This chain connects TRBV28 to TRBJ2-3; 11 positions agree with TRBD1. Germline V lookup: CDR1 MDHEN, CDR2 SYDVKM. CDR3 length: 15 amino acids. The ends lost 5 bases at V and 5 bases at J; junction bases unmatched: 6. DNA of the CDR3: TGTGCCAGCAGTAAGCCGGGACAGGGGGGAGATACGCAGTATTTT. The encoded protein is CASSKPGQGGDTQYF.